This note documents a single T cell receptor beta chain sequence. These data come from a study of blood T cell repertoires in COVID-19. The table came from immunoSEQ multiplex PCR; TCRdb's copy has only in-frame clones and leaves some out. The table records about 170,000 clones, around nine tenths of them present only once. The CDR3 has 14 amino acids. Looked up from germline, CDR1 is LNHDA and CDR2 is SQIVND (reference sequence). The J segment lost 10 bases and the V segment lost 6 bases, leaving 7 bases of the junction unmatched. This TCR was recovered from a man between 18 and 35 years old with active or convalescent COVID-19. The sequenced sample consisted of peripheral blood. V usage is TRBV19 and J usage is TRBJ2-2; 11 bases fit TRBD2. This CDR3 is CASSPLAGGPELFF. Written as DNA, the CDR3 is TGTGCCAGTAGCCCCCTAGCGGGGGGACCGGAGCTGTTTTTT.